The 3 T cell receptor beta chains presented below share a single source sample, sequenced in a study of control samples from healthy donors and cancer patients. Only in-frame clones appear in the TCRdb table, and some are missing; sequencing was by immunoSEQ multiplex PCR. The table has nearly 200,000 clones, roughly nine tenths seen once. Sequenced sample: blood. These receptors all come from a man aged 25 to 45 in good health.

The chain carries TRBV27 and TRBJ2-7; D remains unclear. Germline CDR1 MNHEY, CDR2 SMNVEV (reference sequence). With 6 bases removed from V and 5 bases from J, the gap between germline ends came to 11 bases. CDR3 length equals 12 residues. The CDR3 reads CASRTTRNEQYF. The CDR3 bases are TGTGCCAGCAGGACGACTCGCAACGAGCAGTACTTC.

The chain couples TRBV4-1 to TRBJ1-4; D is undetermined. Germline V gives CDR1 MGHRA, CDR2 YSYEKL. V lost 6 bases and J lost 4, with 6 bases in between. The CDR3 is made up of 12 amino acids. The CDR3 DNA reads TGCGCCAGCAGTCAAAATAATGAAAAACTGTTTTTT. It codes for CASSQNNEKLFF.

DNA for the CDR3: TGTGCCAGCAGCTTAGATCCACCTGGGGCCAACGTCCTGACTTTC. It encodes CASSLDPPGANVLTF. The chain joins TRBV13 to TRBJ2-6; D ambiguous. V lost 1 base and J lost 2, with 6 bases in between. The CDR3 is 15 amino acids. Per the germline V gene, CDR1 is PRHDT and CDR2 is FYEKMQ (reference sequence). The variable domain in full, completed from reference TRBV13 and TRBJ2-6, reads AAGVIQSPRHLIKEKRETATLKCYPIPRHDTVYWYQQGPGQDPQFLISFYEKMQSDKGSIPDRFSAQQFSDYHSELNMSSLELGDSALYFCASSLDPPGANVLTFGAGSRLTVL.